The source of this T cell receptor beta chain is a study of tumor-infiltrating lymphocytes in primary liver carcinoma. Whole-study context: Surgery removed the patients' primary liver carcinoma. Study observations and caveats: Without sorting, CD4+ versus CD8+ T cell repertoires were not compared.

Total RNA (around 510 ng) served as template for TCR beta cDNA synthesis primed by a constant-region primer. Each TCR beta library was derived from three nested multiplex PCR rounds that employed slightly modified ARM-PCR. TRBV1-TRBV30 forward primers paired with a C-beta reverse primer were used in the first two PCR rounds, which ran roughly 11 cycles each. TCRdb processed the multiplex PCR reads anew with MiXCR; each CDR3 protein has one entry. The repertoire holds about 180,000 distinct CDR3 sequences, roughly 60% seen once, with around 74% in the top ten. The CDR3 totals 11 residues. The germline gives CDR1 SEHNR, CDR2 FQNEAQ (reference sequence). Trimming pared 8 bases from V and 10 bases from J, leaving 14 bases between. Alongside blood RNA obtained from unsorted whole blood, germline DNA was also extracted. On this clonotype: Its antigen is undetermined.

The TCR sequence derives from a man aged 35 to 55 with primary liver carcinoma and hepatitis B virus infection. The V call is TRBV7-9, the J call TRBJ1-1, with TRBD1 as a possible D gene (5 bases). Sequenced input: peripheral blood. This CDR3 reads CASGRDVGAFF. CDR3 nucleotide sequence: TGTGCCAGCGGCAGGGACGTGGGAGCTTTCTTT.